Listed below are T cell receptor beta chains from one sample, sequenced in a study of blood T cell repertoires in COVID-19. Some clones are missing from TCRdb's copy, which holds only in-frame ones; the method was immunoSEQ multiplex PCR. The data hold 60,000 or so clones, with approximately 85% observed a single time. Sequencing input: peripheral blood. The receptors were sampled from a human donor in a cohort sampled during active COVID-19. The CDR3 runs from the conserved cysteine through the conserved F or W. Fields, in order: J gene, clone size, V gene, D gene, CDR3 DNA, CDR3 protein. D genes are given only for firm matches. Clone size, where shown, is once, few, many, or a class for clones that have expanded.

J gene: TRBJ1-1; clone size: .; V gene: TRBV2; D gene: TRBD1; CDR3 DNA: TGTGCCAGCAGTGAAAGGGGGCAGAACACTGAAGCTTTCTTT; CDR3 protein: CASSERGQNTEAFF
J gene: TRBJ1-6; clone size: .; V gene: TRBV10-2; D gene: .; CDR3 DNA: TGCGCCAGCAGTGACAGAAATTCACCCCTCCACTTT; CDR3 protein: CASSDRNSPLHF
J gene: TRBJ1-2; clone size: .; V gene: TRBV7-3; D gene: .; CDR3 DNA: TGTGCCTCTAGGAGAACCGTCGGGGATGGCTACACCTTC; CDR3 protein: CASRRTVGDGYTF
J gene: TRBJ1-4; clone size: .; V gene: TRBV30; D gene: .; CDR3 DNA: TGTGCCTGGCAAGGGACAACAACTAATGAAAAACTGTTTTTT; CDR3 protein: CAWQGTTTNEKLFF
J gene: TRBJ2-7; clone size: once; V gene: TRBV28; D gene: .; CDR3 DNA: TGTGCCAGCAGTTTAAGGCCCCCGAACAGATACTACGAGCAGTACTTC; CDR3 protein: CASSLRPPNRYYEQYF
J gene: TRBJ1-1; clone size: .; V gene: TRBV2; D gene: .; CDR3 DNA: TGTGCCAGCAGTAAGGGGATTTTGAACACTGAAGCTTTCTTT; CDR3 protein: CASSKGILNTEAFF
J gene: TRBJ2-7; clone size: .; V gene: TRBV12-3/TRBV12-4; D gene: TRBD2; CDR3 DNA: TGTGCCAGCAGATCCACGGGGGGCTACGAGCAGTACTTC; CDR3 protein: CASRSTGGYEQYF
J gene: TRBJ1-2; clone size: once; V gene: TRBV29-1; D gene: .; CDR3 DNA: TGCAGCGTTGTGTATGCTAACTATGGCTACACCTTC; CDR3 protein: CSVVYANYGYTF
J gene: TRBJ2-5; clone size: .; V gene: TRBV10-1; D gene: TRBD1; CDR3 DNA: TGCGCCAGCAGTGGAGGGACAGAGGGGGAGACCCAGTACTTC; CDR3 protein: CASSGGTEGETQYF
J gene: TRBJ1-2; clone size: .; V gene: TRBV9; D gene: .; CDR3 DNA: TGTGCCAGCAGCGCGGGACATAAGTTATATGGCTACACCTTC; CDR3 protein: CASSAGHKLYGYTF
J gene: TRBJ2-1; clone size: .; V gene: TRBV11-2; D gene: TRBD1; CDR3 DNA: TGTGCCAGCAGCTTAGCGTCCGGGACAGTCTCCTACAATGAGCAGTTCTTC; CDR3 protein: CASSLASGTVSYNEQFF
J gene: TRBJ2-1; clone size: .; V gene: TRBV9; D gene: TRBD2; CDR3 DNA: TGTGCCAGCAGCCCACTAGCGGGGGGGCTCAATGAGCAGTTCTTC; CDR3 protein: CASSPLAGGLNEQFF
J gene: TRBJ2-1; clone size: .; V gene: TRBV29-1; D gene: TRBD1; CDR3 DNA: TGCAGCGTTGAAGGGGACAGAACCTACAATGAGCAGTTCTTC; CDR3 protein: CSVEGDRTYNEQFF
J gene: TRBJ1-4; clone size: .; V gene: TRBV9; D gene: TRBD1; CDR3 DNA: TGTGCCAGCAGCCGGGACAGCACTAATGAAAAACTGTTTTTT; CDR3 protein: CASSRDSTNEKLFF
J gene: TRBJ1-4; clone size: .; V gene: TRBV5-1; D gene: .; CDR3 DNA: TGCGCCAGCAGCTTGGCAGGCAAACTGTTTTTT; CDR3 protein: CASSLAGKLFF
J gene: TRBJ1-6; clone size: .; V gene: TRBV7-8; D gene: .; CDR3 DNA: TGTGCCAGCAGCTTCAACGGGGATTCACCCCTCCACTTT; CDR3 protein: CASSFNGDSPLHF
J gene: TRBJ1-2; clone size: .; V gene: TRBV27; D gene: TRBD1; CDR3 DNA: TGTGCCAGCAGTTTCCGACAGGGGGGTAATGGCTACACCTTC; CDR3 protein: CASSFRQGGNGYTF
J gene: TRBJ2-7; clone size: .; V gene: TRBV6-2/TRBV6-3; D gene: TRBD1; CDR3 DNA: TGTGCCAGCAGTTCGACAGGGGGCTACGAGCAGTACTTC; CDR3 protein: CASSSTGGYEQYF
J gene: TRBJ2-7; clone size: .; V gene: TRBV19; D gene: .; CDR3 DNA: TGTGCCAGTAGTTTCGCAGACTACGAGCAGTACTTC; CDR3 protein: CASSFADYEQYF
J gene: TRBJ2-7; clone size: .; V gene: TRBV7-6; D gene: TRBD2; CDR3 DNA: TGTGCCAGCAGCCCCGTCACACTAGCGGGTTACGAGCAGTACTTC; CDR3 protein: CASSPVTLAGYEQYF
J gene: TRBJ1-4; clone size: .; V gene: TRBV24-1; D gene: TRBD1; CDR3 DNA: TGTGCCACCAGTGATCCCCCTGGAGGGGGCGACGAAAAACTGTTTTTT; CDR3 protein: CATSDPPGGGDEKLFF
J gene: TRBJ2-1; clone size: .; V gene: TRBV27; D gene: TRBD1; CDR3 DNA: TGTGCCAGCAGTCGGACAGGCTCCTACAATGAGCAGTTCTTC; CDR3 protein: CASSRTGSYNEQFF
J gene: TRBJ1-4; clone size: .; V gene: TRBV11-2; D gene: .; CDR3 DNA: TGTGCCAGCAGCTTAGTATTTGAAAAACTGTTTTTT; CDR3 protein: CASSLVFEKLFF
J gene: TRBJ1-5; clone size: .; V gene: TRBV18; D gene: TRBD1; CDR3 DNA: TGTGCCAGCTCACCACCGGGACAGGGAGCGGGTAGCAATCAGCCCCAGCATTTT; CDR3 protein: CASSPPGQGAGSNQPQHF
J gene: TRBJ1-1; clone size: .; V gene: TRBV7-2; D gene: .; CDR3 DNA: TGTGCCAGCAGCTTTGGGGGGGGGAACACTGAAGCTTTCTTT; CDR3 protein: CASSFGGGNTEAFF
J gene: TRBJ2-5; clone size: .; V gene: TRBV2; D gene: .; CDR3 DNA: TGTGCCAGCAGTGAAAGGGGCGTAGCGGTAGAGACCCAGTACTTC; CDR3 protein: CASSERGVAVETQYF
J gene: TRBJ1-6; clone size: .; V gene: TRBV6-4; D gene: .; CDR3 DNA: TGTGCCAGCAGTGACGGAGGGGCCGGTAATTCACCCCTCCACTTT; CDR3 protein: CASSDGGAGNSPLHF
J gene: TRBJ2-7; clone size: .; V gene: TRBV9; D gene: TRBD1; CDR3 DNA: TGTGCCAGCAGCGGACAGGGTTCCTACGAGCAGTACTTC; CDR3 protein: CASSGQGSYEQYF
J gene: TRBJ1-5; clone size: .; V gene: TRBV9; D gene: .; CDR3 DNA: TGTGCCAGCAGCCTGACAGATAGCAATCAGCCCCAGCATTTT; CDR3 protein: CASSLTDSNQPQHF
J gene: TRBJ1-6; clone size: .; V gene: TRBV5-4; D gene: .; CDR3 DNA: TGTGCCAGCAGCGGTCCGGGGACTGGGAACTCCTATAATTCACCCCTCCACTTT; CDR3 protein: CASSGPGTGNSYNSPLHF
J gene: TRBJ2-5; clone size: .; V gene: TRBV4-1; D gene: TRBD2; CDR3 DNA: TGCGCCAGCAGCCAAGAGAGCGGGGGGAGGTGGGAGACCCAGTACTTC; CDR3 protein: CASSQESGGRWETQYF
J gene: TRBJ2-1; clone size: once; V gene: TRBV7-2; D gene: TRBD2; CDR3 DNA: TGTGCCAGCCGTCCTAGCGGGGGGTCCTACAATGAGCAGTTCTTC; CDR3 protein: CASRPSGGSYNEQFF
J gene: TRBJ1-1; clone size: .; V gene: TRBV7-2; D gene: TRBD1; CDR3 DNA: TGTGCCAGCAGCCAACAGGGGGCCAAGTTGAACACTGAAGCTTTCTTT; CDR3 protein: CASSQQGAKLNTEAFF
J gene: TRBJ1-5; clone size: .; V gene: TRBV10-2; D gene: .; CDR3 DNA: TGCGCCAGCAGTCAGGGAAGCAATCAGCCCCAGCATTTT; CDR3 protein: CASSQGSNQPQHF
J gene: TRBJ1-1; clone size: once; V gene: TRBV21-1; D gene: .; CDR3 DNA: TGTGCCAGCAGCAAAGTAGACCCCGGGTACACTGAAGCTTTCTTT; CDR3 protein: CASSKVDPGYTEAFF
J gene: TRBJ2-7; clone size: .; V gene: TRBV7-8; D gene: TRBD1; CDR3 DNA: TGTGCCAGCAGCTTACTTCGGACAGGGGGACTCTACGAGCAGTACTTC; CDR3 protein: CASSLLRTGGLYEQYF
J gene: TRBJ2-3; clone size: .; V gene: TRBV11-3; D gene: TRBD2; CDR3 DNA: TGTGCCAGCAGCTTTAGCGGGGGTCTCACAGATACGCAGTATTTT; CDR3 protein: CASSFSGGLTDTQYF
J gene: TRBJ2-3; clone size: .; V gene: TRBV5-4; D gene: TRBD2; CDR3 DNA: TGTGCCAGCAGCTTGATGCTAGCGGGGCTCGGTAGCACAGATACGCAGTATTTT; CDR3 protein: CASSLMLAGLGSTDTQYF
J gene: TRBJ1-3; clone size: .; V gene: TRBV19; D gene: .; CDR3 DNA: TGTGCCAGTAGCCCCACAGGGTTTGGAAACACCATATATTTT; CDR3 protein: CASSPTGFGNTIYF
J gene: TRBJ1-3; clone size: .; V gene: TRBV5-1; D gene: .; CDR3 DNA: TGCGCCAGCAGCTTGGCAGGGGTCGGAAACACCATATATTTT; CDR3 protein: CASSLAGVGNTIYF
J gene: TRBJ1-5; clone size: .; V gene: TRBV7-2; D gene: TRBD1; CDR3 DNA: TGTGCCAGCAGCGACGGACAGGGGGCGCTGGGACAGCCCCAGCATTTT; CDR3 protein: CASSDGQGALGQPQHF
J gene: TRBJ2-5; clone size: .; V gene: TRBV19; D gene: .; CDR3 DNA: TGTGCCAGTAGTATAGATACAGGGTTGGAGACCCAGTACTTC; CDR3 protein: CASSIDTGLETQYF
J gene: TRBJ1-2; clone size: .; V gene: TRBV29-1; D gene: TRBD1; CDR3 DNA: TGCAGCTCAAGGACAGGGGGAGAAATAGGTGGCTACACCTTC; CDR3 protein: CSSRTGGEIGGYTF
J gene: TRBJ1-5; clone size: .; V gene: TRBV7-2; D gene: .; CDR3 DNA: TGTGCCAGCAGCCCCACAGGACAGTTCAATCAGCCCCAGCATTTT; CDR3 protein: CASSPTGQFNQPQHF
J gene: TRBJ1-2; clone size: .; V gene: TRBV5-4; D gene: TRBD1; CDR3 DNA: TGTGCCAGCAGCTCCCCACAGGGGGGCTTCTATGGCTACACCTTC; CDR3 protein: CASSSPQGGFYGYTF
J gene: TRBJ2-7; clone size: .; V gene: TRBV7-2; D gene: TRBD2; CDR3 DNA: TGTGCCAGCAGCTTTGGCGGGGGGGCGGAAGAGCAGTACTTC; CDR3 protein: CASSFGGGAEEQYF
J gene: TRBJ2-5; clone size: .; V gene: TRBV7-2; D gene: .; CDR3 DNA: TGTGCCAGCAGCTTAGGAGAGGTGTCCCAAGGCTCCCAGTACTTC; CDR3 protein: CASSLGEVSQGSQYF
J gene: TRBJ2-7; clone size: .; V gene: TRBV10-1; D gene: .; CDR3 DNA: TGCGCCAGCAGTGAGTCGAAGTACAGAGCCTACGAGCAGTACTTC; CDR3 protein: CASSESKYRAYEQYF
J gene: TRBJ2-2; clone size: .; V gene: TRBV11-3; D gene: .; CDR3 DNA: TGTGCCAGCAGCTTAGTAGGCAGGGCAACCGGGGAGCTGTTTTTT; CDR3 protein: CASSLVGRATGELFF
J gene: TRBJ2-5; clone size: .; V gene: TRBV9; D gene: TRBD2; CDR3 DNA: TGTGCCAGCAGCATCGGTACTAGCGGGGGGATAGGGGAGACCCAGTACTTC; CDR3 protein: CASSIGTSGGIGETQYF
J gene: TRBJ2-5; clone size: .; V gene: TRBV4-1; D gene: .; CDR3 DNA: TGCGCCAGCAGCCAAGGTACTTTGTACCAAGAGACCCAGTACTTC; CDR3 protein: CASSQGTLYQETQYF
J gene: TRBJ1-2; clone size: once; V gene: TRBV12-5; D gene: .; CDR3 DNA: TGTGCTAGTGGTTTGCCAGGACAGTCGACCCCCTATGGCTACACCTTC; CDR3 protein: CASGLPGQSTPYGYTF
J gene: TRBJ1-3; clone size: .; V gene: TRBV7-9; D gene: .; CDR3 DNA: TGTGCCAGCAGCGTAGGGACGGGGAGCTCTGGAAACACCATATATTTT; CDR3 protein: CASSVGTGSSGNTIYF
J gene: TRBJ2-1; clone size: .; V gene: TRBV6-5; D gene: TRBD1; CDR3 DNA: TGTGCCAGCAGCTTACAGGGGAGCAATGAGCAGTTCTTC; CDR3 protein: CASSLQGSNEQFF
J gene: TRBJ2-7; clone size: .; V gene: TRBV6-5; D gene: TRBD1; CDR3 DNA: TGTGCCAGCAGTTACTCATCGGGACAGGGGTACGAGCAGTACTTC; CDR3 protein: CASSYSSGQGYEQYF
J gene: TRBJ2-3; clone size: .; V gene: TRBV3-1/TRBV3-2; D gene: TRBD2; CDR3 DNA: TGTGCCAGCAGCCATCGCGGCCCTAGCGGGGGGGAGGACACAGATACGCAGTATTTT; CDR3 protein: CASSHRGPSGGEDTDTQYF
J gene: TRBJ1-5; clone size: .; V gene: TRBV2; D gene: .; CDR3 DNA: TGTGCCAGGGGGGGGACTGCCGATAGCAATCAGCCCCAGCATTTT; CDR3 protein: CARGGTADSNQPQHF
J gene: TRBJ2-1; clone size: .; V gene: TRBV10-2; D gene: TRBD2; CDR3 DNA: TGCGCCAGCCGGGGGATTAGCGGGGGGGCTCGGGAGCAGTTCTTC; CDR3 protein: CASRGISGGAREQFF
J gene: TRBJ2-5; clone size: .; V gene: TRBV18; D gene: .; CDR3 DNA: TGTGCCAGCTCATCACGGGCCGTGGAGACCCAGTACTTC; CDR3 protein: CASSSRAVETQYF